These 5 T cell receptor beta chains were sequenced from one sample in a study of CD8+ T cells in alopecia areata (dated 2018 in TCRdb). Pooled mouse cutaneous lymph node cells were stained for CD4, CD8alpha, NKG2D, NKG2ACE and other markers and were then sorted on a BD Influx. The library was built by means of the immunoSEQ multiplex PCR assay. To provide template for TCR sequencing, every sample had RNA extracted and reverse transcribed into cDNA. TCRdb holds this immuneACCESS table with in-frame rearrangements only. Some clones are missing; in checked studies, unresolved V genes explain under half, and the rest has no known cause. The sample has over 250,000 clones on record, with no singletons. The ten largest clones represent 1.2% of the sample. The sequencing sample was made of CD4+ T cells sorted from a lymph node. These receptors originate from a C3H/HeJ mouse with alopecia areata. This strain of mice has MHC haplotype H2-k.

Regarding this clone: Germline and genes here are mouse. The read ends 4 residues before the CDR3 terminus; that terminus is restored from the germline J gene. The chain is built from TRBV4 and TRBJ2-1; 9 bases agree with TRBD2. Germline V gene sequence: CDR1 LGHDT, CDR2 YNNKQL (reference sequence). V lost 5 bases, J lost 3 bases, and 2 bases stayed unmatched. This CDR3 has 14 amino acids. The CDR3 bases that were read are TGTGCCAGCAGCGCCTGGGGGGGCTATGCT. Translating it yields CASSAWGGYA. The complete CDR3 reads CASSAWGGYAEQFF. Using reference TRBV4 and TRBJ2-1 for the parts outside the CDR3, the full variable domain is ETAVFQTPNYHVTQVGNEVSFNCKQTLGHDTMYWYKQDSKKLLKIMFSYNNKQLIVNETVPRRFSPQSSDKAHLNLRIKSVEPEDSAVYLCASSAWGGYAEQFFGPGTRLTVL.

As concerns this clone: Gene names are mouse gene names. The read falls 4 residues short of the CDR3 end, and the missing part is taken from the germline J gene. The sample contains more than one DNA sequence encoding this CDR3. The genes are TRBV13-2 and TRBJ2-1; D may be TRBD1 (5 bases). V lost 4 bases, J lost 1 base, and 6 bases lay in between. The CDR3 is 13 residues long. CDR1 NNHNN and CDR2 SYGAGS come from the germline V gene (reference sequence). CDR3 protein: CASGRQNYAEQFF. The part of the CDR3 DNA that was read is TGTGCCAGCGGTCGACAGAACTATGCT.

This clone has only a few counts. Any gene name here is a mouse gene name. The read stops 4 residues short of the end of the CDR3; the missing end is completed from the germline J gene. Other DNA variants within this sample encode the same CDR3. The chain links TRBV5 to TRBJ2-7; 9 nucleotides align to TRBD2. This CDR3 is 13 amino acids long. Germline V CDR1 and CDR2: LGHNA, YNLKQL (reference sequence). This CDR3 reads CASSPRTGDEQYF. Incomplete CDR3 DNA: TGTGCCAGCAGCCCCAGGACTGGGGAT.

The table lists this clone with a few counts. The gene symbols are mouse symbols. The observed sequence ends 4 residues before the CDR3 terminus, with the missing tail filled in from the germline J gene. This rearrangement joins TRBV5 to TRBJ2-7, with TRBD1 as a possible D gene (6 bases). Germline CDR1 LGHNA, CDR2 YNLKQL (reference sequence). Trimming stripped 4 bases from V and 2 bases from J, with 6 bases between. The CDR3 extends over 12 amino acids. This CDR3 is CASSRTAYEQYF. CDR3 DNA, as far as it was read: TGTGCCAGCAGCCGGACAGCCTAT.

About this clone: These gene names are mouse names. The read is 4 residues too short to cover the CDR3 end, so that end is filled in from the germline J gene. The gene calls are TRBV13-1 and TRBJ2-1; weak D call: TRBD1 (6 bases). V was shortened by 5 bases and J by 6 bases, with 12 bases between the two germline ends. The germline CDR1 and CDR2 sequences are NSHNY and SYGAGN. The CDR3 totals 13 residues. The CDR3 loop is CASRGTGIAEQFF. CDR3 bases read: TGTGCCAGCAGAGGCACAGGGATTGCT.